The rows below give T cell receptor beta chains drawn from one sample of a study of vaccination and CD4 T cells after COVID-19. No antigens are known for them. One entry per CDR3 protein, called by TCRdb with MiXCR from the PCR reads. Of 12,000 or so distinct CDR3 sequences in the sample, roughly 43% were seen once. The sequencing input was CD4+ T cells from blood, cultured in vitro. The receptors were gathered from a human donor who had recovered from COVID-19. CDR3s include the opening cysteine and the closing phenylalanine or tryptophan.

CDR3aa: CASSGTSGSTGELFF
v_gene: TRBV6-4
len: 15

CDR3aa: CSARDLTGGGNTGELFF
v_gene: TRBV20-1
len: 17

CDR3aa: CAAREPNTGELFF
v_gene: TRBV24-1
len: 13

CDR3aa: CSASIGTGNSPLHF
v_gene: TRBV20-1
len: 14

CDR3aa: CASMTGTTEAFF
v_gene: TRBV10-2
len: 12

CDR3aa: CASMLAAYNEQFF
v_gene: TRBV6-2/TRBV6-3
len: 13

CDR3aa: CASSRVSSGSAGELFF
v_gene: TRBV6-1
len: 16

CDR3aa: CSAVAGGRFSRRAYNEQFF
v_gene: TRBV20-1
len: 19

CDR3aa: CSAALGLNQPQHF
v_gene: TRBV20-1
len: 13

CDR3aa: CAWIKTGTNIQYF
v_gene: TRBV30
len: 13

CDR3aa: CASSLDLPTRITNYGYTF
v_gene: TRBV7-9
len: 18

CDR3aa: CSARDSRGGRVKQPQHF
v_gene: TRBV20-1
len: 17

CDR3aa: CASSLAGLGYNEQFF
v_gene: TRBV7-9
len: 15

CDR3aa: CASNPEGLAMNYEQYF
v_gene: TRBV23-1
len: 16

CDR3aa: CASSYYRASGRAEYF
v_gene: TRBV6-5
len: 15

CDR3aa: CASRTGVMAKNIQYF
v_gene: TRBV27
len: 15

CDR3aa: CATSRGRTGFYFEPQHF
v_gene: TRBV15
len: 17

CDR3aa: CASSLASSYNEQFF
v_gene: TRBV7-2
len: 14

CDR3aa: CASSYASINQPQHF
v_gene: TRBV6-2/TRBV6-3
len: 14

CDR3aa: CASSRQGLLETQYF
v_gene: TRBV7-2
len: 14

CDR3aa: CAWSVLPGGYEKLFF
v_gene: TRBV30
len: 15

CDR3aa: CASSSRGRADTQYF
v_gene: TRBV7-2
len: 14

CDR3aa: CASSPARTREAFF
v_gene: TRBV7-9
len: 13

CDR3aa: CASSRSPQLGNIIYF
v_gene: TRBV2
len: 15

CDR3aa: CASRGRGAGNTEAFF
v_gene: TRBV28
len: 15

CDR3aa: CASAGGSDYEQYF
v_gene: TRBV7-2
len: 13

CDR3aa: CATSRELPGRPNEQFF
v_gene: TRBV15
len: 16

CDR3aa: CASRDWGVGTDTQYF
v_gene: TRBV6-1
len: 15

CDR3aa: CASSPPSRSYNEQFF
v_gene: TRBV5-4
len: 15

CDR3aa: CATSRDEGTSGPSSYEQYF
v_gene: TRBV15
len: 19

CDR3aa: CASSRPGREQFF
v_gene: TRBV6-1
len: 12

CDR3aa: CASSIYVQNTEAFF
v_gene: TRBV19
len: 14

CDR3aa: CAWSEESAGELFF
v_gene: TRBV30
len: 13

CDR3aa: CASSRWGQGSSGELFF
v_gene: TRBV6-1
len: 16

CDR3aa: CASIGGTGNTIYF
v_gene: TRBV19
len: 13

CDR3aa: CASSRRSGNTEAFF
v_gene: TRBV7-8
len: 14

CDR3aa: CSAPERDYNEQFF
v_gene: TRBV20-1
len: 13

CDR3aa: CASSIAVEGGQNIQYF
v_gene: TRBV19
len: 16

CDR3aa: CASSRTGVETDTQYF
v_gene: TRBV7-3
len: 15

CDR3aa: CATRDTKNIQYF
v_gene: TRBV24-1
len: 12